The 16 T cell receptor beta chains presented below share a single source sample, sequenced in a study of T-cell reconstitution after alpha-beta-depleted transplantation in children. Unique molecular identifiers were used in preparing the TCRbeta library. Each CDR3 protein is one row after TCRdb ran MiXCR on the PCR reads. The sample holds around 100,000 distinct CDR3 sequences, roughly 7.2% seen once. The sample was PBMCs, taken before TCRalphabeta/CD19-depleted stem cell transplant. The receptors were sampled from a boy aged 2 to 9 with acute lymphoblastic leukemia, due to receive a stem cell transplant.

This clonotype has just a few counts. This sequence joins TRBV6-5 and TRBJ2-3; 11 nucleotides line up with TRBD2. The CDR3 has 16 amino acids. V shed 4 bases, J shed 6 bases, and the junction held 9 bases outside the gene matches. The germline gives CDR1 MNHEY, CDR2 SVGAGI. The CDR3 DNA sequence: TGTGCCAGCAGTTTCCGGTTAGCGGGGGGGGCTGATACGCAGTATTTT. Translating gives CASSFRLAGGADTQYF.

Many counts were recorded for this clonotype. V usage is TRBV27 and J usage is TRBJ1-3; 8 bases align to TRBD1. V lost 5 bases and J lost 0; bases outside the gene matches: 6. The CDR3 length is 16 residues. Germline CDR1 MNHEY, CDR2 SMNVEV (reference sequence). This chain's CDR3 is CASSPGQGYSGNTIYF. As DNA, the CDR3 is TGTGCCAGCAGTCCCGGACAGGGCTACTCTGGAAACACCATATATTTT.

This chain joins TRBV6-1 and TRBJ1-2; the D gene is possibly TRBD1 (6 bases). The germline CDR1 and CDR2 sequences are MNHNS and SASEGT. This CDR3 is built from 13 residues. V shed 9 bases and J shed 6 bases, with 17 bases lying between them. The CDR3 spells CASRRDNSDGYTF. CDR3 sequence (DNA): TGTGCCAGTCGGCGGGACAACTCTGATGGCTACACCTTC.

At least ten counts were recorded for this clonotype. J is TRBJ2-6 and V is TRBV6-2 or TRBV6-3; 8 nucleotides line up with TRBD1. The V and J ends lost 4 bases and 4 bases, in that order; junction bases with no gene match: 6. CDR3 length: 16 residues. Germline values: CDR1 MNHEY, CDR2 SVGEGT. CDR3 nucleotides: TGTGCCAGCAGTTTGGGACAGGTCAGAGGGGCCAACGTCCTGACTTTC. It yields the protein CASSLGQVRGANVLTF.

The J gene is TRBJ2-1, the V gene TRBV20-1; D might be TRBD1 (6 bases). Trimming took 6 bases from V and 0 from J, leaving 6 bases between them. Germline V gives CDR1 DFQATT, CDR2 SNEGSKA (reference sequence). This CDR3 has 12 amino acids. This CDR3 reads CSAGGSYNEQFF. The CDR3 bases are TGCAGTGCAGGGGGCTCCTACAATGAGCAGTTCTTC.

This clonotype was counted a few times. This chain uses TRBV27 with TRBJ2-3; 8 bases align to TRBD2. CDR1 is MNHEY, CDR2 SMNVEV, per germline (reference sequence). There are 20 residues in the CDR3. With V trimmed by 3 bases and J by 2 bases, 19 bases remained unmatched. The CDR3 is CASSFSSPGGGGSYTDTQYF. The CDR3 DNA reads as TGTGCCAGCAGTTTCTCCTCCCCGGGGGGGGGCGGGTCTTACACAGATACGCAGTATTTT.

The gene calls are TRBV4-2 and TRBJ2-5; a weak D match, TRBD2 (7 bases). V was clipped by 8 bases and J by 5 bases, with 18 bases between them. The CDR3 consists of 14 residues. Germline values: CDR1 LGHNA, CDR2 YNFKEQ. The CDR3: CASGPGGLCETQYF. CDR3 sequence (DNA): TGTGCCAGCGGCCCGGGGGGCCTCTGCGAGACCCAGTACTTC.

The V call is TRBV5-1, the J call TRBJ2-3, with TRBD2 as a possible D gene (5 bases). CDR1 and CDR2 (germline): SGHRS, YFSETQ. V lost 0 bases to trimming and J lost 5 bases, with 10 bases between them. This CDR3 region has 14 residues. The CDR3 DNA is TGCGCCAGCAGCTTGGGGGCCCGGGGAGATACGCAGTATTTT. Encoded protein: CASSLGARGDTQYF.

This clonotype was recorded at least ten times. The rearrangement joins TRBV2 to TRBJ2-1; D perhaps matches TRBD1 (5 bases). This CDR3 is built from 14 residues. Trimming pared 7 bases from V and 2 bases from J, leaving 12 bases between. Germline V gene sequence: CDR1 SNHLY, CDR2 FYNNEI. CDR3 DNA sequence: TGTGCCAGCAACCAGCAGGGTCCCTACAATGAGCAGTTCTTC. Translation gives CASNQQGPYNEQFF.

The J gene is TRBJ1-4, the V gene TRBV5-1, with unresolved D. Per germline, CDR1 SGHRS and CDR2 YFSETQ. V dropped 6 bases and J dropped 10 bases, with 7 bases sitting between them. The CDR3 is 10 residues long. CDR3 DNA sequence: TGCGCCAGCAACCAGATAAAACTGTTTTTT. Its protein product is CASNQIKLFF.

This clonotype was observed a handful of times. The rearrangement links TRBV4-2 to TRBJ2-2, with 11 bases fitting TRBD2. The CDR3 is 20 amino acids. V lost 6 bases, J lost 1 base, and 16 bases stayed unmatched. Germline loops: CDR1 LGHNA, CDR2 YNFKEQ. The CDR3 DNA follows: TGTGCCAGCAGAAGATGGGGCATGGGCGGACTAGCGGGGAACACCGGGGAGCTGTTTTTT. It translates to CASRRWGMGGLAGNTGELFF.

The chain uses TRBV7-9 and TRBJ2-7, with D perhaps TRBD1 (5 bases). Germline assignment: CDR1 SEHNR and CDR2 FQNEAQ (reference sequence). Trimming cost V 1 base and J 4 bases, with 14 bases left between them. The CDR3 consists of 15 residues. CDR3 bases: TGTGCCAGCAGCTTAGGGGGCCTACCGCCTTACGAGCAGTACTTC. This translates into CASSLGGLPPYEQYF.

This clonotype was seen a handful of times. The V gene is TRBV10-3, the J gene TRBJ1-3; D gene ambiguous. This CDR3 contains 19 residues. Trimming took off 0 bases at V and 0 bases at J, with 18 bases between the two ends. From germline, CDR1 is ENHRY and CDR2 SYGVKD. The CDR3 DNA is TGTGCCATCAGTGAGTCGGTTTTGAGGCAGCGAATCTCTGGAAACACCATATATTTT. As protein: CAISESVLRQRISGNTIYF.

This clonotype was seen many times. The chain combines TRBV7-9 with TRBJ2-2; D tentatively reads TRBD1 or TRBD2 (6 bases each). This CDR3 is 15 amino acids long. Germline values: CDR1 SEHNR, CDR2 FQNEAQ (reference sequence). V lost 7 bases and J 4 bases, leaving 16 bases between the germline ends. CDR3 in amino acids: CASTTGAGVTGELFF. DNA of the CDR3: TGTGCCAGCACCACGGGGGCAGGGGTCACCGGGGAGCTGTTTTTT.

The chain combines TRBV6-2 or TRBV6-3 with TRBJ2-1; D assignment may be TRBD1 or TRBD2 (5 bases each). Germline V gene lookup returns CDR1 MNHEY and CDR2 SVGEGT. V was pared by 2 bases and J by 2 bases, with 10 bases between. This CDR3 region has 15 residues. CDR3 in DNA: TGTGCCAGCAGTTACGGGGACGGGGCCTACAATGAGCAGTTCTTC. Amino acid sequence: CASSYGDGAYNEQFF.

The chain joins TRBV5-6 to TRBJ2-6; no firm D call. The CDR3 covers 15 residues. V dropped 2 bases and J dropped 0 bases, with 6 bases sitting between them. Per germline, CDR1 SGHDT and CDR2 YYEEEE. The CDR3 DNA reads as TGTGCCAGCAGCTTCCGGGTCTCTGGGGCCAACGTCCTGACTTTC. Amino acid sequence: CASSFRVSGANVLTF. The variable domain in full, completed from reference TRBV5-6 and TRBJ2-6, reads DAGVTQSPTHLIKTRGQQVTLRCSPKSGHDTVSWYQQALGQGPQFIFQYYEEEERQRGNFPDRFSGHQFPNYSSELNVNALLLGDSALYLCASSFRVSGANVLTFGAGSRLTVL.